The subject of this entry is one T cell receptor (beta chain). Its target is unknown. This entry is derived from a study of response to subunit inactivated influenza vaccine. Study-wide results and caveats: It was the authors' suggestion that each seasonal influenza vaccination recruits few new T cells.

TCRdb called the RT-PCR reads again in MiXCR, with one record for every CDR3 protein. The sample carries roughly 700,000 distinct CDR3 sequences, over 11% recorded once. Trimming removed 4 bases from V and 3 bases from J; junction bases left unmatched: 3. CDR3 length: 15 residues. Germline CDR1 reads SEHNR; CDR2 reads FQNEAQ (reference sequence). The receptor comes from a man aged 50 to 60 who received an inactivated influenza vaccine. The sample consisted of PBMCs from blood, taken around 14 days before vaccination. The chain joins TRBV7-9 to TRBJ1-6; the match to TRBD1 covers 7 bases. The CDR3 here is CASSSGGFYNSPLHF. The CDR3 bases are TGTGCCAGCAGCTCAGGGGGGTTCTATAATTCACCCCTCCACTTT.